Below are 17 T cell receptor beta chains sequenced from a single sample in a study of cytomegalovirus exposure and HLA in healthy donors. PCR amplification relied on 60 Vbeta primers (plus 13 Jbeta primers). The data were produced by immunoSEQ multiplex PCR, yet TCRdb's version contains in-frame clones alone and is incomplete. The table lists 95,000 to 150,000 clones, under 90% of them singletons, with 7.5% to 9% in the top ten. Sequencing used PBMCs. Receptors originate from a female donor in good health and CMV-seropositive.

The J gene is TRBJ2-3, the V gene TRBV6-1, with D maybe TRBD1 (5 bases). Germline V gene data show CDR1 as MNHNS and CDR2 as SASEGT. The CDR3 is 12 residues long. CDR3 sequence reads: CGLGQGPDTQYF. The CDR3 region has the DNA TGTGGGCTTGGGCAGGGCCCAGATACGCAGTATTTT.

V usage is TRBV7-8 and J usage is TRBJ1-1; D gene unclear. The V end was cut by 5 bases, the J end by 5 bases, with 15 bases between. Germline CDR1 SGHVS, CDR2 FQNEAQ. CDR3 length: 14 residues. The CDR3 spells CASSPTRMWTEAFF. CDR3 in DNA: TGTGCCAGCAGCCCTACGCGGATGTGGACTGAAGCTTTCTTT.

The chain carries TRBV5-1 and TRBJ1-1; D may be TRBD1 (5 bases). V dropped 0 bases and J dropped 1 base, with 10 bases sitting between them. The CDR3 has 15 residues. Germline assignment: CDR1 SGHRS and CDR2 YFSETQ. The CDR3, as DNA: TGCGCCAGCAGCTTGGCGGGGGGAGCGAACACTGAAGCTTTCTTT. Translating gives CASSLAGGANTEAFF.

The DNA of the CDR3 is TGTGCCAGCAGCTTCACCGGGGACAGGGGTTATAATTCACCCCTCCACTTT. Its translation: CASSFTGDRGYNSPLHF. This sequence joins TRBV7-2 and TRBJ1-6; 10 bases map to TRBD1. Per germline, CDR1 SGHTA and CDR2 FQGNSA. Trimming took 3 bases from V and 4 from J; bases not matched to a gene: 6. The CDR3 covers 17 residues.

The chain joins TRBV27 to TRBJ1-2; TRBD1 aligns across 9 bases. The CDR3 consists of 17 residues. The V gene end was trimmed by 6 bases and the J gene end by 2 bases; junction bases not matched to a gene: 13. CDR1 is MNHEY, CDR2 SMNVEV, per germline (reference sequence). DNA of the CDR3: TGTGCCAGCAGAACCGGACAGGGGAGGATGGGAAACTATGGCTACACCTTC. Translating gives CASRTGQGRMGNYGYTF.

This CDR3 is CASTATSGGSTGELFF. DNA of the CDR3: TGTGCCAGCACCGCCACTAGCGGGGGAAGTACCGGGGAGCTGTTTTTT. The chain couples TRBV9 to TRBJ2-2; 11 bases match TRBD2. J was trimmed by 5 bases and V by 6 bases; bases with no gene match: 9. Per germline, CDR1 SGDLS and CDR2 YYNGEE. This CDR3 spans 16 amino acids.

V usage is TRBV7-8 and J usage is TRBJ1-6, with 8 bases fitting TRBD1. This CDR3 region has 15 residues. Germline CDR1 SGHVS, CDR2 FQNEAQ. Trimming removed 4 bases from V and 10 bases from J; junction bases left unmatched: 9. Here the CDR3 reads CASSSRTGRDSPLHF. The CDR3, as DNA: TGTGCCAGCAGCTCAAGGACAGGGCGAGACTCACCCCTCCACTTT.

The chain has TRBV27 and TRBJ1-2; the D gene is possibly TRBD1 (6 bases). CDR1 is MNHEY and CDR2 is SMNVEV in the germline V gene (reference sequence). V was clipped by 5 bases and J by 2 bases, with 12 bases between them. CDR3 length: 14 amino acids. This chain's CDR3 is CASSAQGLNYGYTF. The CDR3 nucleotides are TGTGCCAGCAGTGCTCAGGGGTTGAACTATGGCTACACCTTC.

The chain recombines TRBV2 with TRBJ1-2; 7 nucleotides line up with TRBD1. Germline V CDR1 and CDR2: SNHLY, FYNNEI. V lost 9 bases to trimming and J lost 7 bases; unmatched junction nucleotides: 11. The CDR3 consists of 13 residues. The CDR3 sequence is CASDLEGAFGYTF. CDR3 DNA: TGTGCCAGTGACCTGGAGGGGGCATTTGGCTACACCTTC.

This clone has only a few counts. The rearrangement links TRBV4-2 to TRBJ2-7; 7 bases map to TRBD1. With V trimmed by 0 bases and J by 4 bases, 0 bases remained unmatched. Germline V gives CDR1 LGHNA, CDR2 YNFKEQ. The CDR3 extends over 13 amino acids. The DNA for the CDR3 is TGTGCCAGCAGCCAAGACAGGGGGTACGAGCAGTACTTC. It encodes CASSQDRGYEQYF.

This clone was counted once. The genes are TRBV7-2 and TRBJ1-6, with D hard to call. V was cut by 4 bases and J by 0 bases, with 10 bases left in between. The CDR3 covers 16 residues. CDR1 SGHTA and CDR2 FQGNSA come from the germline V gene. Written as DNA, the CDR3 is TGTGCCAGCAGCTCCGCAGCTAGCTCCTATAATTCACCCCTCCACTTT. Translated: CASSSAASSYNSPLHF.

The V call is TRBV5-1, the J call TRBJ2-7; perhaps TRBD2 as D (7 bases). CDR1 is SGHRS and CDR2 is YFSETQ in the germline V gene. The CDR3 runs 14 residues. The V end was cut by 6 bases, the J end by 2 bases, with 15 bases between. CDR3: CASTSRGGTYEQYF. As DNA, the CDR3 is TGCGCCAGCACCTCGAGGGGGGGGACCTACGAGCAGTACTTC.

J is TRBJ1-1 and V is TRBV30, with D possibly being TRBD1 (5 bases). From germline, CDR1 is GTSNPN and CDR2 SVGIG (reference sequence). V lost 6 bases to trimming and J lost 6 bases, with 14 bases between them. The CDR3 runs 12 residues. The CDR3 reads CACGQTSPEAFF. The CDR3 nucleotides are TGTGCCTGCGGACAAACTAGCCCTGAAGCTTTCTTT. Full variable domain (remainder filled in from reference TRBV30 and TRBJ1-1): SQTIHQWPATLVQPVGSPLSLECTVEGTSNPNLYWYRQAAGRGLQLLFYSVGIGQISSEVPQNLSASRPQDRQFILSSKKLLLSDSGFYLCACGQTSPEAFFGQGTRLTVV.

V is TRBV7-8 and J is TRBJ2-7, with TRBD1 identical over 7 bases. The CDR3 consists of 15 residues. V was clipped by 5 bases and J by 1 base; unmatched bases: 8. Germline CDR1 reads SGHVS; CDR2 reads FQNEAQ. The CDR3 sequence is CASSLNRGISYEQYF. DNA for the CDR3: TGTGCCAGCAGCCTGAACAGGGGAATTTCCTACGAGCAGTACTTC.

This sequence joins TRBV15 and TRBJ1-5; 7 bases fit TRBD1. V lost 1 base and J lost 7; bases outside the gene matches: 4. The CDR3 totals 14 residues. Germline values: CDR1 LNHNV, CDR2 YYDKDF (reference sequence). The CDR3 sequence: CATSRAGGGQPQHF. The CDR3 region has the DNA TGTGCCACCAGCAGAGCAGGGGGAGGCCAGCCCCAGCATTTT. Combining the CDR3 with reference TRBV15 and TRBJ1-5 gives the whole variable domain DAMVIQNPRYQVTQFGKPVTLSCSQTLNHNVMYWYQQKSSQAPKLLFHYYDKDFNNEADTPDNFQSRRPNTSFCFLDIRSPGLGDTAMYLCATSRAGGGQPQHFGDGTRLSIL.

The rearrangement links TRBV7-2 to TRBJ2-1; D is perhaps TRBD2 (6 bases). Trimming shortened V by 6 bases and J by 4 bases, and 13 bases separated the two germline ends. The CDR3 length is 14 residues. Germline CDR1 and CDR2: SGHTA and FQGNSA. In DNA form, the CDR3 reads TGTGCCAGCAGTGCCGGGGGATCGTACAATGAGCAGTTCTTC. It is translated as CASSAGGSYNEQFF.

V gene TRBV20-1 combines with J gene TRBJ2-5, with D unresolved. The CDR3 runs to 9 residues. Looked up from germline, CDR1 is DFQATT and CDR2 is SNEGSKA (reference sequence). With 6 bases removed from V and 3 bases from J, the gap between germline ends came to 2 bases. The CDR3 loop reads CSAEETQYF. DNA of the CDR3: TGCAGTGCCGAAGAGACCCAGTACTTC.